The next 9 T cell receptor beta chains were all read from a single sample in a study of T cell responses to AZD1222 COVID-19 vaccine. This table comes from immunoSEQ multiplex PCR, and its TCRdb copy is limited to in-frame clones, with some not included. The repertoire holds tens of thousands of clones, with around 90% as singletons. The sequencing here drew on peripheral blood, taken 28 days after the second AZD1222 dose. The source is an adult who received the AZD1222 COVID-19 vaccine.

This chain links TRBV6-5 with TRBJ1-4; D ambiguous. Trimming pared 6 bases from V and 3 bases from J, leaving 11 bases between. Germline lookup yields CDR1 MNHEY and CDR2 SVGAGI. The CDR3 consists of 14 residues. CDR3 amino acids: CASSHERANEKLFF. Here the CDR3 DNA reads TGTGCCAGCAGCCACGAGCGGGCTAATGAAAAACTGTTTTTT.

The V call is TRBV6-5, the J call TRBJ1-6; no clear D gene. This CDR3 is 14 amino acids long. Trimming removed 1 base from V and 7 bases from J, with 8 bases in between. CDR1 is MNHEY, CDR2 SVGAGI, per germline. DNA of the CDR3: TGTGCCAGCAGTTACTATATCACAAATTCACCCCTCCACTTT. Encoded protein: CASSYYITNSPLHF.

The chain couples TRBV18 to TRBJ1-1; D uncertain. The V and J ends lost 3 bases and 5 bases respectively, with 16 bases between them. There are 15 residues in the CDR3. Germline assignment: CDR1 KGHSH and CDR2 LQKENI. The CDR3 DNA follows: TGTGCCAGCTCACCCATTAGGGTAGGGAGGACTGAAGCTTTCTTT. This encodes CASSPIRVGRTEAFF.

The chain links TRBV3-1 (or the pseudogene TRBV3-2) to TRBJ1-6; tentatively, D is TRBD1 (6 bases). The V end lost 4 bases, the J end lost 5 bases, and 15 bases lay between the germline ends. Per the germline V gene, CDR1 is LGHDT and CDR2 is YNNKEL (reference sequence). This CDR3 is 16 amino acids long. Here the CDR3 DNA reads TGTGCCAGCAGCCCCCAGGGGCTCGGGAATAATTCACCCCTCCACTTT. Translated: CASSPQGLGNNSPLHF.

J is TRBJ2-1 and V is TRBV30; 7 nucleotides line up with TRBD2. V lost 5 bases and J lost 5; bases outside the gene matches: 3. The CDR3 is made up of 12 amino acids. Germline V gene lookup returns CDR1 GTSNPN and CDR2 SVGIG (reference sequence). The CDR3 region has the DNA TGTGCCTGGGCGGGACTAAACAATGAGCAGTTCTTC. Its translation: CAWAGLNNEQFF.

The V call is TRBV5-6, the J call TRBJ1-5; unclear D gene. Trimming stripped 2 bases from V and 7 bases from J, with 7 bases between. The CDR3 extends over 12 amino acids. CDR1 and CDR2 (germline): SGHDT, YYEEEE. This chain's CDR3 is CASSFGGQPQHF. The CDR3, as DNA: TGTGCCAGCAGCTTTGGCGGACAGCCCCAGCATTTT.

V and J are TRBV6-5 and TRBJ1-2; D call uncertain. The germline gives CDR1 MNHEY, CDR2 SVGAGI. The V gene lost 6 bases and the J gene lost 8 bases, with 16 bases spanning the gap. The CDR3 covers 13 residues. In DNA, the CDR3 is TGTGCCAGCAGCTCCGATCCTCTGCGCGGCTACACCTTC. It yields the protein CASSSDPLRGYTF.

V and J are TRBV19 and TRBJ2-7; either TRBD1 or TRBD2 may fit D (6 bases each). The germline CDR1 and CDR2 sequences are LNHDA and SQIVND (reference sequence). The CDR3 is 17 residues long. The V and J ends lost 1 base and 6 bases respectively, with 22 bases between them. CDR3 sequence reads: CASSIGRGRSPGSEQYF. Written as DNA, the CDR3 is TGTGCCAGTAGTATAGGAAGGGGGAGATCTCCCGGGAGCGAGCAGTACTTC.

The chain combines TRBV19 with TRBJ2-1, with 16 bases fitting TRBD2. The CDR3 runs 17 residues. From germline, CDR1 is LNHDA and CDR2 SQIVND (reference sequence). V shed 5 bases and J 5 bases; nucleotides not matched to a gene: 6. This CDR3 is CASSRPGTSGRDNEQFF. CDR3 bases: TGTGCCAGTAGTCGTCCCGGGACTAGCGGGAGGGACAATGAGCAGTTCTTC.